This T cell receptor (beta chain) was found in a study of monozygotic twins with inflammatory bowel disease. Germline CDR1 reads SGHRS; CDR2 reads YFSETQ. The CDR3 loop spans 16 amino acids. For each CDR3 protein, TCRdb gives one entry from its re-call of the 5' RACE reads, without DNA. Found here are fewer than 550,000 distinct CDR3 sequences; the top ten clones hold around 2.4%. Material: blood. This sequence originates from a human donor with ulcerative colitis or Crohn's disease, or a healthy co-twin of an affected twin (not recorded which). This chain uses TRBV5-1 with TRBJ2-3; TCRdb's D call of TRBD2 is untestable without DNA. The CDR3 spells CASSSSSGSTLGTQYF.